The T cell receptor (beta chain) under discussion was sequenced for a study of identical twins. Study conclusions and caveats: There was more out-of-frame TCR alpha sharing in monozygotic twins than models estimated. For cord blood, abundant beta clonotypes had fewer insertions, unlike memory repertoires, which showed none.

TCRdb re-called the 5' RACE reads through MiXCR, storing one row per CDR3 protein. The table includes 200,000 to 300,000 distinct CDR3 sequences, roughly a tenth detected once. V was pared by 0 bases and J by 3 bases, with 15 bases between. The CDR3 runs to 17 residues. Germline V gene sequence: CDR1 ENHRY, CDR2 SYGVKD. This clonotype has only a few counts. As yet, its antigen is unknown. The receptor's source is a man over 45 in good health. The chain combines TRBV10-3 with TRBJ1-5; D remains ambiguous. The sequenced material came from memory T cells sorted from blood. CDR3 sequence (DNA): TGTGCCATCAGTGAGTCGGAGGACTCAGGAGACAATCAGCCCCAGCATTTT. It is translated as CAISESEDSGDNQPQHF.